This T cell receptor beta chain was retrieved from a study of blood T cell repertoires in COVID-19 (dated by TCRdb to about 2020). Broadly, across the study: Collaborator samples came from the United States, Italy and Spain and covered acute and convalescent phases of COVID-19. The material from the prospective study consisted of cDNA or gDNA derived from T cells, B-cell-depleted T cells, or PBMCs. Subjects who had been exposed to COVID-19, were actively infected with it, or had recovered from it provided the deeply sampled blood TCRbeta repertoires that made up the dataset. The repertoires were released in a freely available public database meant as a resource for research on the immune response to SARS-CoV-2. Samples were obtained from the ongoing ImmuneRACE study (first 160 participants) and from over 1,000 subjects provided by 6 global collaborators. A de-identified subject ID, COVID-19 status, age in years and sex were almost always included in the sample metadata. Where available, HLA class I and class II types were taken from metadata supplied by the sample provider and were not determined by assay-based typing. General conclusions and limits of the study: How much clinical and demographic metadata was included differed by source and by participant, and the metadata was provided uncurated.

About this clone: Its binding antigen is unknown. Within one base of it there is no much larger clone, and no base qualities were kept.

Collaborating institutions collected whole blood in K2EDTA tubes following their own protocols. For TCRbeta analysis, collaborators shipped samples in one of three forms: frozen whole blood, isolated PBMCs, or DNA extracted from either of those sample types. TCRbeta CDR3 regions were amplified from genomic DNA by means of the immunoSEQ Assay, a bias-controlled multiplex PCR. The original methods were these. Within the assay, amplification of reference gene primers was used to estimate how many nucleated cells each sample contained. To quantify the absolute abundance of each unique TCRbeta CDR3 rearrangement, sequence reads were collapsed and filtered. For each sample, productive Simpson clonality was calculated by taking the square root of Simpson's diversity index across productive rearrangements. TCRdb's version of the immuneACCESS table is confined to in-frame rearrangements and falls short of the full clone set. An unresolved V gene accounts for under half of the shortfall where checked; the remainder is of unknown origin. The V and J calls and clone size come from that table; D and trimming were worked out from the DNA. The sample contains 100,000 to 120,000 clones, 85% to 90% of them found a single time. Approximately 4.5% of the sample is taken by the ten largest.

At the junction V is shortened by 2 bases and J by 4 bases, with 8 bases in between. From cysteine to phenylalanine, the CDR3 is 13 amino acids long. Just CDR3 DNA is preserved here, 39 bases in frame from base 1. CDR1 ENHRY and CDR2 SYGVKD were looked up in the germline V gene. The origin of this receptor is a woman aged 45-59 years with acute or convalescent COVID-19. In this chain, TRBV10-3 is recombined with TRBJ1-1; a confident D gene designation cannot be given. The sequenced sample was peripheral blood. The nucleotide sequence is given as TGTGCCATCAGTGAGGCCCCCAGCACTGAAGCTTTCTTT. Translated, it reads CAISEAPSTEAFF.